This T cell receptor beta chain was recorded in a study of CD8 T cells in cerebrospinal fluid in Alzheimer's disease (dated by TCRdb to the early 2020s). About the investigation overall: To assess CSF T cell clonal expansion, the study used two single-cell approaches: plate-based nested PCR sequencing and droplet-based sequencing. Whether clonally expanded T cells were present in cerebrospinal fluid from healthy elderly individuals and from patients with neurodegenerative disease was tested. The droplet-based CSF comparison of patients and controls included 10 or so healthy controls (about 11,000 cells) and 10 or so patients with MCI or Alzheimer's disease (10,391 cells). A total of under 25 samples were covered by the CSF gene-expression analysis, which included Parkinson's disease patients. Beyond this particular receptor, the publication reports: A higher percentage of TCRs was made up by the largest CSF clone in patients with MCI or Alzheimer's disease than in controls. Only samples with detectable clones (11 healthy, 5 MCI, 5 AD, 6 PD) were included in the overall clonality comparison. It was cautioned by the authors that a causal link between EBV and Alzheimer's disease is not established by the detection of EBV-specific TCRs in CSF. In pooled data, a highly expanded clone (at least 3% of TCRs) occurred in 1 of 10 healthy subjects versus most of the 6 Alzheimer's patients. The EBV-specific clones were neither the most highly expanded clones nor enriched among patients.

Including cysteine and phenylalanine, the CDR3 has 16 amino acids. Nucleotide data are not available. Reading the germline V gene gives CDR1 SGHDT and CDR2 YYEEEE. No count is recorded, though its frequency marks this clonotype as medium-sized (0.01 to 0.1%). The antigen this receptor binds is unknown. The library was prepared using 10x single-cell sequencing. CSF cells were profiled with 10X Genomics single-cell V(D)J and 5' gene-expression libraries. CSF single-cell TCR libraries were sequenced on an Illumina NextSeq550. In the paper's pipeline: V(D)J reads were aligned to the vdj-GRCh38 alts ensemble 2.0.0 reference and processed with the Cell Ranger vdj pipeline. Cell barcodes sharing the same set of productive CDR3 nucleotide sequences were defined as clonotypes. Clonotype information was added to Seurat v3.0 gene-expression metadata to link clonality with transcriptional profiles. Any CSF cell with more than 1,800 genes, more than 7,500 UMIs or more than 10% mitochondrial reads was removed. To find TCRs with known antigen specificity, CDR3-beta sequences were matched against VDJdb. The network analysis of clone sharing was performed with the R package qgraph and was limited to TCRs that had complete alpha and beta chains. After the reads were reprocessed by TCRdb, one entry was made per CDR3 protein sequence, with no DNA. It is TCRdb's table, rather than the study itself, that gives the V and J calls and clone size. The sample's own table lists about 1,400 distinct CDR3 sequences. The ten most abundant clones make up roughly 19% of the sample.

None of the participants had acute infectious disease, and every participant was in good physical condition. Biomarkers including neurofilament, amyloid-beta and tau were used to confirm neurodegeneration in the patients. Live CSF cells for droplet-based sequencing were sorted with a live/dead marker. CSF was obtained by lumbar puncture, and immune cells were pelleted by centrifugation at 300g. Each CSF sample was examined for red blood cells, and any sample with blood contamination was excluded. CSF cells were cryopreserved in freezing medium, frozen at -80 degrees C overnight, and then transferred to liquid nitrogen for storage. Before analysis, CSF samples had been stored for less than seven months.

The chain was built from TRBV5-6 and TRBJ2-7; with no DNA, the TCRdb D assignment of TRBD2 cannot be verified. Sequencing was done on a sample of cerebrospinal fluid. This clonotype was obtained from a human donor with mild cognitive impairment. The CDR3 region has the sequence CASSLAGLGLSYEQYF.